This T cell receptor beta chain was recovered during a study of T cells in Graves' hyperthyroidism and ophthalmopathy. With respect to this clonotype: Its antigen is still unknown.

The germline CDR1 and CDR2 sequences are SGDLS and YYNGEE. CDR3 length equals 15 residues. Trimming removed 4 bases at V and 12 bases at J, with 23 bases between. Uncontrolled infection, other autoimmune disease, pregnancy or lactation disqualified patients from enrolment. An approximately 10 ml volume of fresh peripheral blood provided the PBMCs. Amplified regions were TCR beta CDR3 sequences from RNA transcripts. Using the HTBI primer set, a first-round RT-PCR was run on the TCR CDR3. Using its own MiXCR run on the multiplex PCR reads, TCRdb lists one record per CDR3 protein. The table lists fewer than 450,000 distinct CDR3 sequences, approximately 14% of them singletons. General observations from the study: Onset of ophthalmopathy came a median roughly 6.9 months after the model predicted it.

The sequenced material came from blood. This TCR was recovered from a woman aged 55 to 70 with Graves' ophthalmopathy. The rearrangement links TRBV9 to TRBJ2-1; D gene unclear. CDR3 coding DNA: TGTGCCAGCAGCTCCACCGGAACACCACGACGTGGGCAGTTCTTC. This encodes CASSSTGTPRRGQFF.